This passage covers 15 T cell receptor beta chains from one sample sequenced in a study of T cell responses to AZD1222 COVID-19 vaccine. Only in-frame clones appear in the TCRdb table, and some are missing; sequencing was by immunoSEQ multiplex PCR. The sample carries about 110,000 clones, about nine tenths recorded once. Specimen: peripheral blood, collected 28 days after the second AZD1222 dose. These receptors originate from an adult who received the AZD1222 COVID-19 vaccine.

The chain recombines TRBV19 with TRBJ2-1, with 13 bases lining up with TRBD2. J lost 8 bases, V lost 7 bases, and 8 bases had no gene match. CDR1 is LNHDA and CDR2 is SQIVND in the germline V gene (reference sequence). The CDR3 sequence is 15 residues long. CDR3 sequence reads: CASTRGLAGVYEQFF. In DNA form, the CDR3 reads TGTGCCAGTACCCGTGGACTAGCGGGAGTATATGAGCAGTTCTTC. Supplemented by reference TRBV19 and TRBJ2-1, the full variable domain reads DGGITQSPKYLFRKEGQNVTLSCEQNLNHDAMYWYRQDPGQGLRLIYYSQIVNDFQKGDIAEGYSVSREKKESFPLTVTSAQKNPTAFYLCASTRGLAGVYEQFFGPGTRLTVL.

This chain joins TRBV27 and TRBJ2-1; D could derive from TRBD1 or TRBD2 (6 bases each). The germline V gene encodes CDR1 MNHEY and CDR2 SMNVEV (reference sequence). V was pared by 8 bases and J by 10 bases, with 18 bases between. CDR3 length: 13 amino acids. The CDR3 DNA reads TGTGCCAGCGGGACTTACAGGGCACGAGAGCAGTTCTTC. This gives the protein CASGTYRAREQFF.

The table lists this clone with a few counts. This chain joins TRBV2 and TRBJ2-1, with D possibly TRBD1 on 6 matching bases. CDR3 size: 15 residues. CDR1 is SNHLY, CDR2 FYNNEI, per germline. The V end lost 4 bases, the J end lost 0 bases, and 10 bases lay between the germline ends. The CDR3 DNA reads as TGTGCCAGCAGTGTTGTAGGGGGCTCCTACAATGAGCAGTTCTTC. The encoded protein is CASSVVGGSYNEQFF.

V usage is TRBV27 and J usage is TRBJ1-1; D gene ambiguous. Deletions cut 3 bases from V and 7 bases from J, with 12 bases between. CDR1 and CDR2 (germline): MNHEY, SMNVEV (reference sequence). The CDR3 contains 13 residues. CDR3: CASSFASLGEAFF. The CDR3 DNA follows: TGTGCCAGCAGTTTCGCATCCCTCGGTGAAGCTTTCTTT.

The chain carries TRBV9 and TRBJ2-1; 9 positions match TRBD1. CDR1 and CDR2 (germline): SGDLS, YYNGEE. J was trimmed by 1 base and V by 4 bases; bases with no gene match: 3. The CDR3 has 15 amino acids. The CDR3 is CASSIGTGSYNEQFF. The CDR3 DNA sequence: TGTGCCAGCAGCATCGGGACAGGGTCCTACAATGAGCAGTTCTTC.

V gene TRBV5-6 combines with J gene TRBJ2-7, with 7 bases fitting TRBD1. Germline V gene data show CDR1 as SGHDT and CDR2 as YYEEEE. V was clipped by 6 bases and J by 3 bases; unmatched bases: 9. CDR3 length equals 14 residues. CDR3 in DNA: TGTGCCAGCACCCCGACAGGGAATGGCTACGAGCAGTACTTC. This sequence encodes CASTPTGNGYEQYF.

CDR3 nucleotide sequence: TGTGCCAGCAGTTACGTGACCGCCGGAGAAGCTTTCTTT. Protein sequence: CASSYVTAGEAFF. The chain recombines TRBV6-5 with TRBJ1-1; D gene uncertain. Germline CDR1 MNHEY, CDR2 SVGAGI. V lost 2 bases, J lost 8 bases, and 12 bases lay in between. CDR3 length: 13 residues.

V is TRBV19 and J is TRBJ2-5, with D possibly matching TRBD2 (6 bases). The length of the CDR3 is 13 residues. The germline V and J ends were trimmed by 7 bases and 1 base, with 10 bases remaining between them. Germline V gives CDR1 LNHDA, CDR2 SQIVND (reference sequence). The CDR3 loop reads CASKTSTQETQYF. CDR3 coding DNA: TGTGCCAGTAAGACTAGTACCCAAGAGACCCAGTACTTC.

The genes are TRBV7-2 and TRBJ1-1; D is unresolved. CDR3 size: 13 residues. V was pared by 8 bases and J by 5 bases, with 15 bases between. Looked up from germline, CDR1 is SGHTA and CDR2 is FQGNSA. CDR3 sequence (DNA): TGTGCCAGCGCCAAAGTGGTCAGGACTGAAGCTTTCTTT. It codes for CASAKVVRTEAFF.

The chain uses TRBV18 and TRBJ1-1, with TRBD1 as a possible D gene (5 bases). Trimming shortened V by 1 base and J by 10 bases, and 16 bases separated the two germline ends. CDR3 length: 14 amino acids. The germline V gene has CDR1 KGHSH and CDR2 LQKENI. This chain's CDR3 is CASSPLRDRTTAFF. The CDR3 DNA sequence: TGTGCCAGCTCACCACTTAGGGACCGGACGACAGCTTTCTTT.

The chain is built from TRBV19 and TRBJ1-2, with D possibly TRBD1 on 5 matching bases. This CDR3 region has 12 residues. The germline V gene encodes CDR1 LNHDA and CDR2 SQIVND (reference sequence). V lost 4 bases, J lost 4 bases, and 7 bases lay in between. The CDR3 region is CASSKGIYGYTF. CDR3 in DNA: TGTGCCAGTAGTAAGGGGATCTATGGCTACACCTTC.

V gene TRBV6-2 or TRBV6-3 combines with J gene TRBJ1-2; D remains unclear. Germline assignment: CDR1 MNHEY and CDR2 SVGEGT. V lost 0 bases and J lost 1, with 12 bases in between. The CDR3 consists of 16 residues. The CDR3 DNA is TGTGCCAGCAGTTACTCCGGGCACTATGATAACTATGGCTACACCTTC. Its translation: CASSYSGHYDNYGYTF.

This clone appeared once. The chain is built from TRBV25-1 and TRBJ1-5, with D possibly TRBD1 on 5 matching bases. CDR3 size: 14 residues. From germline, CDR1 is MGHDK and CDR2 SYGVNS. With 1 base removed from V and 8 bases from J, the gap between germline ends came to 12 bases. The CDR3 spells CASSEWGGTEPQHF. Written as DNA, the CDR3 is TGTGCCAGCAGTGAATGGGGGGGAACGGAGCCCCAGCATTTT.

The gene calls are TRBV28 and TRBJ2-1, with 9 bases matching TRBD1. Trimming at V came to 6 bases and at J to 5 bases, leaving 11 bases not matched to a gene. The CDR3 runs 16 residues. Germline V gene lookup returns CDR1 MDHEN and CDR2 SYDVKM. This chain's CDR3 is CASRQTFRDRDNEQFF. CDR3 DNA: TGTGCCAGCAGACAAACATTCCGGGACAGGGACAATGAGCAGTTCTTC.

The chain has TRBV9 and TRBJ1-1, with D possibly TRBD1 on 5 matching bases. Germline assignment: CDR1 SGDLS and CDR2 YYNGEE. The CDR3 spans 14 residues. V shed 2 bases and J shed 4 bases, with 12 bases lying between them. CDR3: CASSVTQDATEAFF. CDR3 in DNA: TGTGCCAGCAGCGTTACACAGGATGCCACTGAAGCTTTCTTT. The full variable domain, completed using reference TRBV9 and TRBJ1-1, is DSGVTQTPKHLITATGQRVTLRCSPRSGDLSVYWYQQSLDQGLQFLIQYYNGEERAKGNILERFSAQQFPDLHSELNLSSLELGDSALYFCASSVTQDATEAFFGQGTRLTVV.